The next 10 T cell receptor beta chains were all read from a single sample in a study of OX40 agonist ivuxolimab in advanced cancers. The method was immunoSEQ multiplex PCR; TCRdb's version includes in-frame clones alone and lacks a portion of them. Of about 20,000 clones listed, 86% are singletons. This material consisted of CD4+ or CD8+ T cells sorted from blood, taken in a trial of the OX40 agonist ivuxolimab. Source of these receptors: an adult with an advanced solid tumor such as melanoma, head and neck, liver or kidney cancer.

This CDR3 reads CASRRGGSTEAFF. The DNA for the CDR3 is TGTGCCAGCAGAAGGGGGGGCAGCACTGAAGCTTTCTTT. The chain employs TRBV7-2 and TRBJ1-1; the D gene is possibly TRBD1 (6 bases). Trimming pared 6 bases from V and 4 bases from J, leaving 12 bases between. In germline, CDR1 is SGHTA, CDR2 FQGNSA. The length of the CDR3 is 13 residues.

This clone has more than one count but fewer than ten. This chain uses TRBV4-2 with TRBJ2-7; 7 bases align to TRBD2. Unmatched junction bases numbered 2, after V lost 0 bases and J lost 0 bases. This CDR3 spans 15 amino acids. Germline V gene data show CDR1 as LGHNA and CDR2 as YNFKEQ. The CDR3 spells CASSQDRTSSYEQYF. In DNA form, the CDR3 reads TGTGCCAGCAGCCAAGATCGGACTAGCTCCTACGAGCAGTACTTC.

The chain combines TRBV6-5 with TRBJ1-4, with a weak D call TRBD1 (6 bases). The CDR3 contains 15 residues. The V end lost 2 bases, the J end lost 4 bases, and 11 bases lay between the germline ends. In germline, CDR1 is MNHEY, CDR2 SVGAGI. CDR3 residues: CASSYGGWGNEKLFF. CDR3 coding DNA: TGTGCCAGCAGTTACGGGGGCTGGGGTAATGAAAAACTGTTTTTT.

This chain connects TRBV6-6 to TRBJ2-6; no definite D call. The CDR3 extends over 12 amino acids. The V end was cut by 8 bases, the J end by 7 bases, with 9 bases between. The V gene's germline CDR1 is MNHNY and CDR2 SVGAGI (reference sequence). The CDR3 reads CASASGANVLTF. The CDR3 nucleotides are TGTGCCAGCGCATCGGGTGCCAACGTCCTGACTTTC.

The chain is built from TRBV2 and TRBJ1-2, with 9 nucleotides matching TRBD1. The germline gives CDR1 SNHLY, CDR2 FYNNEI. The CDR3 contains 15 residues. The ends lost 7 bases at V and 3 bases at J; junction bases unmatched: 9. CDR3 bases: TGTGCCAGCAAACCGGGACAGGGAGATCACTATGGCTACACCTTC. As protein: CASKPGQGDHYGYTF.

The chain carries TRBV27 and TRBJ1-2; D not certain. Germline assignment: CDR1 MNHEY and CDR2 SMNVEV (reference sequence). V lost 4 bases and J lost 6, with 12 bases in between. The length of the CDR3 is 13 residues. CDR3 DNA sequence: TGTGCCAGCAGTTCGGACCCTATTAATGGCTACACCTTC. This gives the protein CASSSDPINGYTF.

CDR3: CASSIRAASTDTQYF. The CDR3 DNA reads TGTGCCAGTAGTATAAGGGCAGCAAGCACAGATACGCAGTATTTT. The rearrangement uses TRBV19 and TRBJ2-3, with D uncertain. The germline V and J ends were trimmed by 2 bases and 0 bases, with 9 bases remaining between them. Germline CDR1 and CDR2: LNHDA and SQIVND (reference sequence). The CDR3 is made up of 15 amino acids.

This sequence joins TRBV27 and TRBJ2-7; 13 nucleotides match TRBD2. This CDR3 contains 14 residues. Per the germline V gene, CDR1 is MNHEY and CDR2 is SMNVEV (reference sequence). Trimming at V came to 2 bases and at J to 6 bases, leaving 1 base not matched to a gene. The DNA of the CDR3 is TGTGCCAGCAGTTTAAGACTAGCGGGGGGCGAGCAGTACTTC. This sequence encodes CASSLRLAGGEQYF.

V usage is TRBV2 and J usage is TRBJ2-7; no reliable D call. Trimming pared 7 bases from V and 4 bases from J, leaving 17 bases between. The CDR3 has 14 amino acids. Looked up from germline, CDR1 is SNHLY and CDR2 is FYNNEI. Here the CDR3 reads CASIGLEEGYEQYF. DNA of the CDR3: TGTGCCAGCATTGGCCTAGAAGAAGGATACGAGCAGTACTTC.

The chain joins TRBV2 to TRBJ2-1; possibly TRBD2 for D (6 bases). CDR1 SNHLY and CDR2 FYNNEI come from the germline V gene. The length of the CDR3 is 15 residues. Between the trimmed V and J ends, which lost 4 bases and 4 bases, there was a span of 14 bases. Here the CDR3 DNA reads TGTGCCAGCAGTGGGGGGGACCCTTTTTACAATGAGCAGTTCTTC. Its protein product is CASSGGDPFYNEQFF.